This record looks at one T cell receptor beta chain sequence and its context. The antigen remains unidentified. The repertoire was sequenced with immunoSEQ multiplex PCR; TCRdb's copy has only in-frame clones and lacks some. The sample includes tens of thousands of clones, roughly 90% seen only once; the top ten take 5.5% to 7.5%. The CDR3 is made up of 14 amino acids. Trimming cost V 5 bases and J 6 bases; bases outside gene matches: 4. Germline V gene lookup returns CDR1 SGHRS and CDR2 YFSETQ. The data were taken from a study of T cell responses to AZD1222 COVID-19 vaccine. Study observations and caveats: Nearly half of the spike-specific TCRs reportedly recognize variant regions that carry no mutations. At 160-218 and 743-854, vaccine-associated CD4 TCRs were dominant, and they spanned spike. Every sample of the repertoires postdated the peak T cell response.

This chain joins TRBV5-1 and TRBJ2-1; TRBD2 matches at 11 bases. The sequence came from an adult in good health. The sequences come from peripheral blood, collected on day 0 of AZD1222 vaccination. For the CDR3, the DNA is TGCGCCAGCAGGGAACTAGCGGGGGTCAATGAGCAGTTCTTC. Translation gives CASRELAGVNEQFF. The entire variable domain, with the rest obtained from reference TRBV5-1 and TRBJ2-1, is as follows: KAGVTQTPRYLIKTRGQQVTLSCSPISGHRSVSWYQQTPGQGLQFLFEYFSETQRNKGNFPGRFSGRQFSNSRSEMNVSTLELGDSALYLCASRELAGVNEQFFGPGTRLTVL.